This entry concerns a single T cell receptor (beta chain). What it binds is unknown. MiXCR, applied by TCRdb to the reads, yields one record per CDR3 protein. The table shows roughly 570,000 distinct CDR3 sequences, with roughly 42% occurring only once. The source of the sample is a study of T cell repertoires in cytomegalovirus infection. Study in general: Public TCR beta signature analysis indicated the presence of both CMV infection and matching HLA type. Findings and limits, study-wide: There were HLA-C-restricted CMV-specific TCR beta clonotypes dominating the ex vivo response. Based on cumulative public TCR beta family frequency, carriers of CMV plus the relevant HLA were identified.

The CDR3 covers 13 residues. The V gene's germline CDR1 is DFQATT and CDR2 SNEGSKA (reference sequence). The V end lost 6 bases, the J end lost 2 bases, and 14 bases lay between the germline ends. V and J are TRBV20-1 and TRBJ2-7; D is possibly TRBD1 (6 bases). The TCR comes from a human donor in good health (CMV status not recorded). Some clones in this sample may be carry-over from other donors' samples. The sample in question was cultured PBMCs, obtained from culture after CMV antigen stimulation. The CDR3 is CSAGGQQAYEQYF. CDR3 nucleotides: TGCAGTGCGGGCGGACAGCAGGCCTACGAGCAGTACTTC.